The 26 T cell receptor beta chains below all came from one sample that was sequenced in a study of blood T cell repertoires in COVID-19. The assay was immunoSEQ multiplex PCR, and TCRdb's table has in-frame clones only and misses some. The table has 200,000 to 250,000 clones, roughly four fifths seen once. Source material: peripheral blood. Receptors originate from a woman in her 70s with acute or convalescent COVID-19.

This clone was seen a single time. The chain has TRBV29-1 and TRBJ1-1, with D hard to call. The V gene lost 3 bases and the J gene lost 2 bases, with 10 bases spanning the gap. CDR1 is SQVTM and CDR2 is ANQGSEA in the germline V gene. The CDR3 spans 13 residues. This CDR3 is CSVDKSGNTEAFF. The CDR3 DNA sequence: TGCAGCGTTGATAAATCAGGAAACACTGAAGCTTTCTTT.

The gene calls are TRBV19 and TRBJ2-1, with 7 bases lining up with TRBD1. The CDR3 length is 14 residues. The junction had 5 bases not matched to a gene; V was cut back by 9 bases and J by 0 bases. CDR1 is LNHDA and CDR2 is SQIVND in the germline V gene (reference sequence). The CDR3 sequence: CASKQGSSYNEQFF. CDR3 sequence (DNA): TGTGCCAGCAAACAGGGGAGCTCCTACAATGAGCAGTTCTTC.

The chain links TRBV30 to TRBJ1-2; 10 nucleotides match TRBD1. J lost 7 bases, V lost 5 bases, and 10 bases had no gene match. Germline assignment: CDR1 GTSNPN and CDR2 SVGIG (reference sequence). CDR3 length: 14 amino acids. The CDR3 coding sequence is TGTGCCTGGTTCCGGGACAGGGGAGTAGGTGGCTACACCTTC. This sequence encodes CAWFRDRGVGGYTF.

A single count supports this clone. The chain employs TRBV10-1 and TRBJ1-2; D may be TRBD1 (5 bases). This CDR3 is built from 15 residues. V lost 0 bases and J lost 2, with 10 bases in between. Germline-derived CDR1 and CDR2 are WNHNN and SYGVQD (reference sequence). The CDR3 loop reads CASSESGGDNYGYTF. The CDR3 bases are TGCGCCAGCAGTGAGTCGGGGGGGGACAACTATGGCTACACCTTC.

This chain uses TRBV5-5 with TRBJ1-1, with TRBD1 matching 8 bases. The length of the CDR3 is 16 residues. Germline trimming cut 0 bases from V and 2 bases from J; bases unmatched to any gene: 6. Germline V lookup: CDR1 SGHKS, CDR2 YYEKEE (reference sequence). CDR3 nucleotide sequence: TGTGCCAGCAGCTTGGGTCTCGGACAGGGAAACACTGAAGCTTTCTTT. Its protein product is CASSLGLGQGNTEAFF.

This clone appeared a few times. The V call is TRBV24-1, the J call TRBJ2-2; 10 bases agree with TRBD1. Trimming removed 2 bases from V and 6 bases from J; junction bases left unmatched: 5. The CDR3 is 16 residues long. Germline V lookup: CDR1 KGHDR, CDR2 SFDVKD. The DNA of the CDR3 is TGTGCCACCAGTGATTGGGACAGGGGCGTATCCGGGGAGCTGTTTTTT. Residues: CATSDWDRGVSGELFF.

V and J are TRBV30 and TRBJ1-1; D remains ambiguous. The CDR3 consists of 13 residues. V lost 1 base and J lost 2, with 8 bases in between. Germline loops: CDR1 GTSNPN, CDR2 SVGIG (reference sequence). Here the CDR3 reads CAWSAVVNTEAFF. CDR3 bases: TGTGCCTGGAGTGCGGTAGTCAACACTGAAGCTTTCTTT.

As to this clone: The same CDR3 can be traced to other DNA sequences in this sample. The chain joins TRBV5-1 to TRBJ1-2, with 8 bases matching TRBD1. V lost 2 bases, J lost 8 bases, and 5 bases stayed unmatched. CDR3 length: 13 amino acids. CDR1 is SGHRS, CDR2 YFSETQ, per germline. The CDR3 reads CASSLDRGGGYTF. As DNA, the CDR3 is TGCGCCAGCAGCTTAGACAGGGGTGGAGGCTACACCTTC.

The V gene is TRBV4-3, the J gene TRBJ1-2; TRBD1 is a possible D gene (5 bases). With 0 bases removed from V and 7 bases from J, the gap between germline ends came to 15 bases. Germline values: CDR1 LGHNA, CDR2 YSLEER. The CDR3 length is 15 residues. Here the CDR3 DNA reads TGCGCCAGCAGCCAAGATGACCAGGGAAGAACTGGCTACACCTTC. Its protein is CASSQDDQGRTGYTF.

The rearrangement links TRBV19 to TRBJ1-4; a possible D gene is TRBD1 (5 bases). The length of the CDR3 is 14 residues. From germline, CDR1 is LNHDA and CDR2 SQIVND (reference sequence). With 5 bases removed from V and 4 bases from J, the gap between germline ends came to 11 bases. CDR3: CASSVDSINEKLFF. The CDR3 nucleotides read TGTGCCAGTAGTGTCGACAGCATTAATGAAAAACTGTTTTTT.

The V gene is TRBV7-2, the J gene TRBJ2-7, with D possibly matching TRBD1 (5 bases). Trimming removed 5 bases at V and 1 base at J, with 12 bases between. Germline loops: CDR1 SGHTA, CDR2 FQGNSA. CDR3 length: 14 amino acids. CDR3 sequence reads: CASSPEGASYEQYF. For the CDR3, the DNA is TGTGCCAGCAGCCCGGAAGGGGCGTCCTACGAGCAGTACTTC.

The genes are TRBV5-1 and TRBJ1-5, with 8 bases lining up with TRBD1. The ends lost 4 bases at V and 2 bases at J; junction bases unmatched: 2. Germline lookup yields CDR1 SGHRS and CDR2 YFSETQ. The CDR3 extends over 14 amino acids. The CDR3 nucleotides read TGCGCCAGCAGCGGGGGACAGGGCAATCAGCCCCAGCATTTT. Translated: CASSGGQGNQPQHF.

This clone was observed a single time. CDR3 nucleotide sequence: TGTGCCAGCAGCCGGACAGGTGGAATCGGGGAGCTGTTTTTT. Amino acid sequence: CASSRTGGIGELFF. This chain joins TRBV9 and TRBJ2-2; 7 bases are a match to TRBD1. This CDR3 is built from 14 residues. J gave up 7 bases and V 4 bases, and 7 bases lay outside the gene matches. Germline-derived CDR1 and CDR2 are SGDLS and YYNGEE.

The V and J genes are TRBV7-6 and TRBJ1-6; 9 bases match TRBD1. Germline V gene lookup returns CDR1 SGHVS and CDR2 FNYEAQ. The CDR3 runs to 16 residues. V gave up 3 bases and J gave up 7 bases; unmatched junction bases: 7. CDR3 sequence reads: CASSFWDREINSPLHF. The CDR3 nucleotides read TGTGCCAGCAGCTTCTGGGACAGGGAAATCAATTCACCCCTCCACTTT. Full variable domain (missing parts from reference TRBV7-6 and TRBJ1-6): GAGVSQSPRYKVTKRGQDVALRCDPISGHVSLYWYRQALGQGPEFLTYFNYEAQQDKSGLPNDRFSAERPEGSISTLTIQRTEQRDSAMYRCASSFWDREINSPLHFGNGTRLTVT.

The chain uses TRBV7-9 and TRBJ1-2, with 7 bases aligning to TRBD1. Germline-derived CDR1 and CDR2 are SEHNR and FQNEAQ (reference sequence). The CDR3 runs to 16 residues. Losses at the gene ends were 0 bases for V and 4 bases for J; bases not matched to a gene: 8. CDR3 sequence reads: CASSLAGGATIYGYTF. DNA of the CDR3: TGTGCCAGCAGCTTAGCAGGGGGCGCAACCATCTATGGCTACACCTTC.

A single count supports this clone. This sequence joins TRBV6-6 and TRBJ2-1; TRBD2 agrees at 10 bases. CDR3 length: 16 amino acids. The germline V gene encodes CDR1 MNHNY and CDR2 SVGAGI (reference sequence). J was trimmed by 7 bases and V by 4 bases; bases with no gene match: 10. The CDR3 DNA reads TGTGCCAGCAGTTCCTCCTCGGTTAGCGGGGGGAATGAGCAGTTCTTC. Translated: CASSSSSVSGGNEQFF.

This clone was picked up a small number of times. V gene TRBV6-2 or TRBV6-3 combines with J gene TRBJ2-5; D possibly corresponds to TRBD2 (6 bases). This CDR3 is 15 amino acids long. V shed 6 bases and J shed 0 bases, with 14 bases lying between them. The germline CDR1 and CDR2 sequences are MNHEY and SVGEGT. CDR3 in amino acids: CASSAGEDYQETQYF. CDR3 DNA sequence: TGTGCCAGCAGCGCCGGGGAGGACTACCAAGAGACCCAGTACTTC.

J is TRBJ2-3 and V is TRBV10-3; D gene ambiguous. Between the trimmed V and J ends, which lost 2 bases and 3 bases, there was a span of 9 bases. Germline CDR1 ENHRY, CDR2 SYGVKD. The CDR3 has 14 amino acids. The CDR3 is CAISESLVTDTQYF. The CDR3 nucleotides are TGTGCCATCAGTGAGAGCCTGGTTACAGATACGCAGTATTTT.

The chain employs TRBV4-2 and TRBJ1-2; D ambiguous. The CDR3 is 15 amino acids. Germline V gives CDR1 LGHNA, CDR2 YNFKEQ. The germline V and J ends were trimmed by 3 bases and 4 bases, with 15 bases remaining between them. The CDR3 is CASSQGDGDFYGYTF. The CDR3 bases are TGTGCCAGCAGCCAGGGAGACGGGGATTTCTATGGCTACACCTTC.

This chain connects TRBV5-1 to TRBJ2-3; 10 bases line up with TRBD1. Germline V gives CDR1 SGHRS, CDR2 YFSETQ. The CDR3 sequence is 15 residues long. With 3 bases clipped from V and 5 bases from J, the junction kept 6 bases outside the gene matches. The CDR3 here is CASSSDRGSRDTQYF. In DNA, the CDR3 is TGCGCCAGCAGCTCGGACAGGGGGTCACGAGATACGCAGTATTTT.

The gene calls are TRBV6-2 or TRBV6-3 and TRBJ2-5, with 12 bases aligning to TRBD2. The germline CDR1 and CDR2 sequences are MNHEY and SVGEGT. The CDR3 consists of 15 residues. Losses at the gene ends were 6 bases for V and 4 bases for J; bases not matched to a gene: 6. CDR3: CASSPLAGGTETQYF. CDR3 DNA sequence: TGTGCCAGCAGCCCCCTAGCGGGGGGGACAGAGACCCAGTACTTC.

V usage is TRBV21-1 and J usage is TRBJ2-3; the table's TRBD1 call for D was not verified on the DNA. TRBV21-1 is assigned pseudogene status. The CDR3 extends over 17 amino acids. CDR3 coding DNA: TGTGCCAGCAGCAAAGAAGTCAACAGGTGGGATCCGGATACGCAGTATTTT. Encoded protein: CASSKEVNRWDPDTQYF.

This chain joins TRBV4-2 and TRBJ2-1; 11 positions agree with TRBD2. This CDR3 contains 15 residues. J was trimmed by 5 bases and V by 4 bases; bases with no gene match: 4. The V gene's germline CDR1 is LGHNA and CDR2 YNFKEQ. The CDR3 DNA sequence: TGTGCCAGCAGCCGAGTAGCGGGGGGGGACAATGAGCAGTTCTTC. Amino acids: CASSRVAGGDNEQFF.

The V call is TRBV6-1, the J call TRBJ2-3; D might be TRBD2 (5 bases). This CDR3 is built from 14 residues. Germline CDR1 and CDR2: MNHNS and SASEGT. V was trimmed by 3 bases and J by 2 bases, leaving 9 bases between them. CDR3 DNA: TGTGCCAGCAGTGATGAGCGGCCCACAGATACGCAGTATTTT. Protein sequence: CASSDERPTDTQYF.

The chain combines TRBV7-6 with TRBJ1-4; 9 nucleotides line up with TRBD1. V lost 4 bases, J lost 5 bases, and 8 bases stayed unmatched. This CDR3 is 16 amino acids long. Germline CDR1 reads SGHVS; CDR2 reads FNYEAQ. Written as DNA, the CDR3 is TGTGCCAGCAGCTCGCAGACAGGGGGGATGAATGAAAAACTGTTTTTT. Its protein is CASSSQTGGMNEKLFF.

This rearrangement joins TRBV12-2 to TRBJ2-7; TRBD2 reflects the table's D call only, with no check against the DNA. TRBV12-2 is a pseudogene segment. This CDR3 has 15 residues. CDR3 DNA: TGTGCAAGTCGCTTTAGAGGCCGTCATCCCTACGAGCAGTACTTC. Its protein is CASRFRGRHPYEQYF.